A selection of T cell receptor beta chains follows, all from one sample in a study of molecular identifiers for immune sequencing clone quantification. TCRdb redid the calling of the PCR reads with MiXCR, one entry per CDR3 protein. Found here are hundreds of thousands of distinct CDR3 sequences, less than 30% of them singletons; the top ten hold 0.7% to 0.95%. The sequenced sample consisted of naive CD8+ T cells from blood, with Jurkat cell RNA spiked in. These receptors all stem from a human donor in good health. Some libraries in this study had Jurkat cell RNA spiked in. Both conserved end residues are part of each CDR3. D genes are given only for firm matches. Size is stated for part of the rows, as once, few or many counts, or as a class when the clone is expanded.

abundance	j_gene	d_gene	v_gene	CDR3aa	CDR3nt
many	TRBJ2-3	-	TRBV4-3	CASSPHASGTTDTQYF	TGCGCCAGCAGCCCGCACGCGTCAGGGACTACAGATACGCAGTATTTT
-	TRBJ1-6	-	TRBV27	CASSWDGNSPLHF	TGTGCCAGCAGTTGGGACGGTAATTCACCCCTCCACTTT
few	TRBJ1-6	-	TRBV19	CASSIDSGGTAASPLHF	TGTGCCAGTAGTATAGATTCGGGTGGTACCGCGGCTTCACCCCTCCACTTT
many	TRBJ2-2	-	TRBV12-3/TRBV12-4	CASSQLTGNTGELFF	TGTGCCAGCAGCCAATTAACAGGGAACACCGGGGAGCTGTTTTTT
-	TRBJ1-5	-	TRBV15	CATSRDTAVGSQHF	TGTGCCACCAGCAGAGACACAGCTGTCGGGTCCCAGCATTTT
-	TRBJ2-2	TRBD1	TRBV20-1	CSARVPGQGSGELFF	TGCAGTGCTAGAGTCCCGGGACAGGGGTCCGGGGAGCTGTTTTTT
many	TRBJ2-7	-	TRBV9	CASSSGTALYEQYF	TGTGCCAGCAGCTCAGGGACCGCCCTATACGAGCAGTACTTC
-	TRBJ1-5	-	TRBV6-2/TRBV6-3	CASSKPTSNQPQHF	TGTGCCAGCAGTAAACCGACTAGCAATCAGCCCCAGCATTTT
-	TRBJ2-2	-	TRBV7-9	CASSLLRQNTGELFF	TGTGCCAGCAGCTTACTCAGGCAGAACACCGGGGAGCTGTTTTTT
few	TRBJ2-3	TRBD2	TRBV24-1	CATSDYPGTSTDTRYF	TGTGCCACCAGTGACTACCCTGGGACTAGCACAGATACGCGGTATTTT
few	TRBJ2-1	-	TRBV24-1	CATSDFGVEQFF	TGTGCCACCAGTGATTTTGGGGTTGAGCAGTTCTTC
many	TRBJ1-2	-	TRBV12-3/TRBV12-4	CASSPSTGVGYTF	TGTGCCAGCAGTCCCTCCACGGGAGTCGGCTACACCTTC
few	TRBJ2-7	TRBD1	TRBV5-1	CASAQGPSYEQYF	TGCGCCAGCGCACAGGGGCCCTCCTACGAGCAGTACTTC
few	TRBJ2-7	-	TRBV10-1	CASSERPGFGAHEQYF	TGCGCCAGCAGTGAGCGACCGGGGTTTGGAGCGCACGAGCAGTACTTC
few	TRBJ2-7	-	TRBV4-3	CASSQDRTASYEQYF	TGCGCCAGCAGCCAAGATCGGACAGCTTCCTACGAGCAGTACTTC
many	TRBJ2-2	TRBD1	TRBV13	CASSSGQGLNTGELFF	TGTGCCAGCAGCTCAGGACAGGGACTTAACACCGGGGAGCTGTTTTTT
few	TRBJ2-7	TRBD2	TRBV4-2	CASSQSRPGRSSYEQYF	TGTGCCAGCAGCCAATCCCGACCCGGGAGGAGCTCCTACGAGCAGTACTTC
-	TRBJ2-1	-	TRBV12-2	CASRLMLEGGKQFF	TGTGCAAGTCGCTTAATGTTGGAAGGGGGCAAGCAGTTCTTC
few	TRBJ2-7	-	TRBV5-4	CASSLHGFYEQYF	TGTGCCAGCAGCTTGCACGGGTTCTACGAGCAGTACTTC
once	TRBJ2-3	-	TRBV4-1	CTSSPGTVSTDTQYF	TGCACCAGCAGCCCCGGGACTGTTAGCACAGATACGCAGTATTTT
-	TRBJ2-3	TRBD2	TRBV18	CASSPSPEGGPPDTQYF	TGTGCCAGCTCACCAAGCCCCGAGGGAGGGCCTCCAGATACGCAGTATTTT
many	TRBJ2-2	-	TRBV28	CASSMPGLDTGELFF	TGTGCCAGCAGCATGCCAGGGTTGGACACCGGGGAGCTGTTTTTT